Following are 7 T cell receptor beta chains from one sample sequenced in a study of OX40 agonist ivuxolimab in advanced cancers. The method was immunoSEQ multiplex PCR; TCRdb's version includes in-frame clones alone and lacks a portion of them. The table includes some 79,000 clones, roughly 85% detected once. Specimen: CD4+ or CD8+ T cells sorted from blood, collected in a trial of the OX40 agonist ivuxolimab. The receptor source for this set is an adult with an advanced solid tumor such as melanoma, head and neck, liver or kidney cancer.

V and J are TRBV5-1 and TRBJ2-2, with D unresolved. V was clipped by 2 bases and J by 0 bases, with 8 bases between them. There are 15 residues in the CDR3. Germline V gives CDR1 SGHRS, CDR2 YFSETQ. CDR3 amino acids: CASSFLGSNTGELFF. For the CDR3, the DNA is TGCGCCAGCAGCTTCTTGGGTTCGAACACCGGGGAGCTGTTTTTT.

The V call is TRBV6-1, the J call TRBJ2-7; TRBD2 matches 16 bases. The junction had 11 bases not matched to a gene; V was cut back by 8 bases and J by 13 bases. Germline V gene lookup returns CDR1 MNHNS and CDR2 SASEGT. There are 14 residues in the CDR3. CDR3 nucleotide sequence: TGTGCCAGCGGGGCCGGGACTAGCGGGAGGGCCCTTTACTTC. This sequence encodes CASGAGTSGRALYF.

V usage is TRBV7-9 and J usage is TRBJ2-7; D unresolved. Trimming took off 2 bases at V and 1 base at J, with 9 bases between the two ends. Germline-derived CDR1 and CDR2 are SEHNR and FQNEAQ (reference sequence). The CDR3 loop spans 14 amino acids. The CDR3 is CASSLTVGSYEQYF. CDR3 in DNA: TGTGCCAGCAGCTTAACCGTAGGGTCCTACGAGCAGTACTTC.

V is TRBV7-8 and J is TRBJ1-1; tentative D call: TRBD1 (5 bases). The CDR3 length is 15 residues. The V end was cut by 2 bases, the J end by 1 base, with 11 bases between. CDR1 and CDR2 (germline): SGHVS, FQNEAQ. The CDR3, as DNA: TGTGCCAGCAGCTTAACCAGGGTCGAGAACACTGAAGCTTTCTTT. It specifies CASSLTRVENTEAFF.

J is TRBJ2-7 and V is TRBV2; no definite D call. The germline V gene has CDR1 SNHLY and CDR2 FYNNEI. This CDR3 spans 11 amino acids. V lost 5 bases, J lost 9 bases, and 11 bases lay in between. The CDR3 sequence is CASSLGPGQYF. CDR3 DNA: TGTGCCAGCAGTTTAGGTCCCGGGCAGTACTTC. The variable domain in full, with the rest retrieved from reference TRBV2 and TRBJ2-7, is EPEVTQTPSHQVTQMGQEVILRCVPISNHLYFYWYRQILGQKVEFLVSFYNNEISEKSEIFDDQFSVERPDGSNFTLKIRSTKLEDSAMYFCASSLGPGQYFGPGTRLTVT.

The rearrangement uses TRBV19 and TRBJ2-5, with D perhaps TRBD1 or TRBD2 (6 bases each). This CDR3 spans 13 amino acids. Trimming stripped 5 bases from V and 7 bases from J, with 14 bases between. Germline-derived CDR1 and CDR2 are LNHDA and SQIVND (reference sequence). The CDR3 DNA reads as TGTGCCAGTAGTGAAGACAGGCGGGGGACCCAGTACTTC. Amino acids: CASSEDRRGTQYF.

The J gene is TRBJ1-3, the V gene TRBV29-1; D might be TRBD1 (5 bases). Germline V gene lookup returns CDR1 SQVTM and CDR2 ANQGSEA. Trimming pared 4 bases from V and 3 bases from J, leaving 10 bases between. CDR3 size: 13 residues. The CDR3 sequence: CSVVGVLGNTIYF. Here the CDR3 DNA reads TGCAGCGTTGTGGGGGTTCTTGGAAACACCATATATTTT.